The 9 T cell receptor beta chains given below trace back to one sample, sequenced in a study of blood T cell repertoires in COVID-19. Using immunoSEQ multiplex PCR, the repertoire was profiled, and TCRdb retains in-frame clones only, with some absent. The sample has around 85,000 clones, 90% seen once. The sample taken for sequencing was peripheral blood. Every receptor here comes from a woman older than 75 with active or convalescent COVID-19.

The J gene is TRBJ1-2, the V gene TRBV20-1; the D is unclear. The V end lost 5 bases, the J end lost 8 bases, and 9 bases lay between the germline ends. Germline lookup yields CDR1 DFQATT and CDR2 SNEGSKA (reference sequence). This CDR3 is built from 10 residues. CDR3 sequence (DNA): TGCAGTGCTTCCCCTCCGGGCTACACCTTC. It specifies CSASPPGYTF.

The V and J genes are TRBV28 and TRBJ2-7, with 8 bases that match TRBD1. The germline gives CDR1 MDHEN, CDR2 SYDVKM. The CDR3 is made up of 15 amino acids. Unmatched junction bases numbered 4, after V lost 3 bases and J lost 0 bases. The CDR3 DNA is TGTGCCAGCAGTTTTACAGGGGGTATCTCCTACGAGCAGTACTTC. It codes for CASSFTGGISYEQYF.

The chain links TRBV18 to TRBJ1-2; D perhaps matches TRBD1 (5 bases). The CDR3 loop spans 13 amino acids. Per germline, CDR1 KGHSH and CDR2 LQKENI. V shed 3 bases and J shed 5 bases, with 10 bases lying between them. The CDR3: CASSPRRDYGYTF. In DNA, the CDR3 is TGTGCCAGCTCACCTCGCAGGGATTATGGCTACACCTTC.

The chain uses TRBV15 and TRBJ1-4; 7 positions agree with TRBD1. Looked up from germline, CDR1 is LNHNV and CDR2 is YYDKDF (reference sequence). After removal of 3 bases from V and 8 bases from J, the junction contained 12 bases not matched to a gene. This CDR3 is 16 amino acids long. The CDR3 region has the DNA TGTGCCACCAGCAGTACCACAGGGGCGAGAGGGGAAAAACTGTTTTTT. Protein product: CATSSTTGARGEKLFF.

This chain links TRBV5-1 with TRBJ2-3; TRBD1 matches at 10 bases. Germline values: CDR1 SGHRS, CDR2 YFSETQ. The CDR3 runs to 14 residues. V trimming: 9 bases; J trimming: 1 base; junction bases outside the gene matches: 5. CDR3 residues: CATSGTGGTDTQYF. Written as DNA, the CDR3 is TGCGCCACTTCCGGGACAGGGGGCACAGATACGCAGTATTTT.

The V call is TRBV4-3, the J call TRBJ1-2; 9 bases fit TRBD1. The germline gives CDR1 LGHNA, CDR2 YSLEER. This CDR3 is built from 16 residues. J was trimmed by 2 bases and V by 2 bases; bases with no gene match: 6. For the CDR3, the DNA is TGCGCCAGCAGCCAAAAAACTGGGACAGGGAACTATGGCTACACCTTC. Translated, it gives CASSQKTGTGNYGYTF.

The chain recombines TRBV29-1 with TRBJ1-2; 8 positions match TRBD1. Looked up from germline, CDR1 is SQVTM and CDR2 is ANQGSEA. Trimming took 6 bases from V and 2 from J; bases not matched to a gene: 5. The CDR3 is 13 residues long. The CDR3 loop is CSVGQGPNYGYTF. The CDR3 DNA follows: TGCAGCGTCGGACAGGGCCCGAACTATGGCTACACCTTC. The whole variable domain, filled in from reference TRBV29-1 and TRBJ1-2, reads SAVISQKPSRDICQRGTSLTIQCQVDSQVTMMFWYRQQPGQSLTLIATANQGSEATYESGFVIDKFPISRPNLTFSTLTVSNMSPEDSSIYLCSVGQGPNYGYTFGSGTRLTVV.

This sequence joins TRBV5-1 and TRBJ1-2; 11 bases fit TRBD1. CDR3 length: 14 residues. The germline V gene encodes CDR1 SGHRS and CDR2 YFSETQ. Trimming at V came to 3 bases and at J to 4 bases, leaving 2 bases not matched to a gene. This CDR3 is CASSSGTGGYGYTF. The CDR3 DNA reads TGCGCCAGCAGCTCTGGGACAGGGGGCTATGGCTACACCTTC.

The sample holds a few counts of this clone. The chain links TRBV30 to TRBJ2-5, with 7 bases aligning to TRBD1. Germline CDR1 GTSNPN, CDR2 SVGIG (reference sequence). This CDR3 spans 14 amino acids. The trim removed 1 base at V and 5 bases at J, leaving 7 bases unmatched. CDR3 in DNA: TGTGCCTGGAGTGGACACAGGGGTGGGGAGACCCAGTACTTC. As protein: CAWSGHRGGETQYF.